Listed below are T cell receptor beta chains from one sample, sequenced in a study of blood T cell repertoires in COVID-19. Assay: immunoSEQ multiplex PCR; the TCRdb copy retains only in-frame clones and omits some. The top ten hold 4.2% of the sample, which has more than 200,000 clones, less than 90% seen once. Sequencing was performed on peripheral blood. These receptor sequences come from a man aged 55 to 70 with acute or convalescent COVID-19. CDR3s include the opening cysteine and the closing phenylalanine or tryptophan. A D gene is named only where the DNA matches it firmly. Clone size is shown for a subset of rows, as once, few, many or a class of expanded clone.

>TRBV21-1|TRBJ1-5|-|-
TGTGCCAGCAGCAAATTGGACAGGTTTTTGGGCAATCAGCCCCAGCATTTT
CASSKLDRFLGNQPQHF
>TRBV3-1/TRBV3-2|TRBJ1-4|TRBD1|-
TGTGCCAGCAGCCCAAGGACAGGGACTAATGAAAAACTGTTTTTT
CASSPRTGTNEKLFF
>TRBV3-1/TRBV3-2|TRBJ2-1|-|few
TGTGCCAGCAGCTTCTGGAGGAACGGTGGAAATGAGCAGTTCTTC
CASSFWRNGGNEQFF
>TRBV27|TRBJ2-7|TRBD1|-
TGTGCCAGCAGTTTTACAGGGGCCCTCTCCAACGAGCAGTACTTC
CASSFTGALSNEQYF
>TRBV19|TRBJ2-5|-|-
TGTGCCAGTAGTATTCGGAGAGCGTTGGAGACCCAGTACTTC
CASSIRRALETQYF
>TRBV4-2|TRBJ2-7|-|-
TGTGCCAGCAGCCAAGGGCGTATGGGGGGGCCAACCGACGAGCAGTACTTC
CASSQGRMGGPTDEQYF
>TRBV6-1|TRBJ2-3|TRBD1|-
TGTGCCAGCAGTGAATTCGGACAGGCCTCACCAACAGATACGCAGTATTTT
CASSEFGQASPTDTQYF
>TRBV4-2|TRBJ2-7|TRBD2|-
TGTGCCAGCAGCCATGATCGCGGGGGGGTCCTCTACGAGCAGTACTTC
CASSHDRGGVLYEQYF
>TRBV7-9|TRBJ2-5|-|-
TGTGCCAGCAGAGGCCAGGGGTCAATGGCCCAGTACTTC
CASRGQGSMAQYF
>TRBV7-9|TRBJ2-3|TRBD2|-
TGTGCCAGCAGCCCCCCCTTCCGACTAGCGGGGCACACAGATACGCAGTATTTT
CASSPPFRLAGHTDTQYF
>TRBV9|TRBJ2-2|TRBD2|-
TGTGCCAGCAGCTTGGGACTAGTGAACACCGGGGAGCTGTTTTTT
CASSLGLVNTGELFF
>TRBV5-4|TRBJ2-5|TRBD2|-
TGTGCCAGCAGCTTCGTAGCGGGAGGGCCTCGTACCAAAGAGACCCAGTACTTC
CASSFVAGGPRTKETQYF
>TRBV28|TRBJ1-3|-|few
TGTGCCAGCAGTTTAGTACAGCGGGCCTCTGGAAACACCATATATTTT
CASSLVQRASGNTIYF
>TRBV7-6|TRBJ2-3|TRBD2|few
TGTGCCAGCAGCTTAGGGACTAGCGGGAGGGCCGGGGATACGCAGTATTTT
CASSLGTSGRAGDTQYF
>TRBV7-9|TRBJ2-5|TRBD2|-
TGTGCCAGCAGCCACGGACTAGCGGGAGGGGAGACCCAGTACTTC
CASSHGLAGGETQYF
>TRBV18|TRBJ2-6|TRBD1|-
TGTGCCAGCCCCCGGACAGGCGGGTCTGGGGCCAACGTCCTGACTTTC
CASPRTGGSGANVLTF
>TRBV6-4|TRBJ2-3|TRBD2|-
TGTGCCAGCATCGGACTAGCGGGAGTTGGGGGAGATACGCAGTATTTT
CASIGLAGVGGDTQYF
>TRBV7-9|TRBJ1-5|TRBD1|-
TGTGCCAGCAGCTTAGACAGGGGGCCCAATCAGCCCCAGCATTTT
CASSLDRGPNQPQHF
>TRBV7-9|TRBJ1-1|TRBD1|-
TGTGCCAGCAGCCCCGGACAGGGTATGGCTTTCTTT
CASSPGQGMAFF
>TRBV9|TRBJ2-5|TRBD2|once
TGTGCCAGCAGCGTTAGCGGGAAAGAGACCCAGTACTTC
CASSVSGKETQYF
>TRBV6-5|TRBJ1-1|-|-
TGTGCCAGCAGTTACTCGGAGTGGCCAGAGGGAGCTTTCTTT
CASSYSEWPEGAFF
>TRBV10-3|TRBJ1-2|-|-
TGTGCCATCAGTGAGTCGAGCCCGGATGGCTACACCTTC
CAISESSPDGYTF
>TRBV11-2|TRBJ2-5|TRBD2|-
TGTGCCAGCAGCCCCCCAGGGGTAGCGGGAGGGCGAGAGACCCAGTACTTC
CASSPPGVAGGRETQYF
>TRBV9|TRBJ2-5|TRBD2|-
TGTGCCAGCAGCGTGGGACTAGCGGCGACCCAGTACTTC
CASSVGLAATQYF
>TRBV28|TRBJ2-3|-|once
TGTGCCAGCAGTGCCACAGGGACCAACACAGATACGCAGTATTTT
CASSATGTNTDTQYF
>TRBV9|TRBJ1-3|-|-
TGTGCCAGCAGCCCGGGATTGGGCTTTGGAAACACCATATATTTT
CASSPGLGFGNTIYF
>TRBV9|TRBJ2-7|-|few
TGTGCCAGCAGCGTAGCATGGGACTCCGAGCAGTACTTC
CASSVAWDSEQYF
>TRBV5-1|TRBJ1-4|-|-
TGCGCCACCAAGACAGAACCGGCAACTAATGAAAAACTGTTTTTT
CATKTEPATNEKLFF
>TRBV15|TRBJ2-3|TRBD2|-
TGTGCCACCAGCAGAGATCGAAGGGCGGGAGGGAGGTCAGATACGCAGTATTTT
CATSRDRRAGGRSDTQYF
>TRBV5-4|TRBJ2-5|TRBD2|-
TGTGCCAGCAGCTTGGAAAGCGGGGGGCAAGAGACCCAGTACTTC
CASSLESGGQETQYF
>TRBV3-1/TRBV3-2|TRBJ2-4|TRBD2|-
TGTGCCAGCAGCTTCATTACTAGCGGGGGAACCCTAGCCAAAAACATTCAGTACTTC
CASSFITSGGTLAKNIQYF
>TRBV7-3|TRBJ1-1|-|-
TGTGCCAGCAGCTTAAGGGTCGGGGACACTGAAGCTTTCTTT
CASSLRVGDTEAFF